Listed below are T cell receptor beta chains from one sample, sequenced in a study of T cell changes during pregnancy in multiple sclerosis. Sequenced by immunoSEQ multiplex PCR; TCRdb stores in-frame clones only, minus some. The table has 85,000 to 120,000 clones, about 90% seen once. The sequenced sample was peripheral blood, obtained before pregnancy. The receptors stem from a female donor with multiple sclerosis, enrolled in a pregnancy study. CDR3s include the opening cysteine and the closing phenylalanine or tryptophan. D genes are given only for firm matches. Size is omitted from some rows. Given values are once, few, many or a class for expanded clones.

CDR3 DNA	CDR3 protein	V gene	J gene	clone size	D gene
TGTGCCAGCAGACCCTACCGGGACAGCTACGAGCAGTACTTC	CASRPYRDSYEQYF	TRBV7-2	TRBJ2-7	NA	TRBD1
TGTGCCAGCAGGCGGGACAGGAACACTGAAGCTTTCTTT	CASRRDRNTEAFF	TRBV6-5	TRBJ1-1	NA	TRBD1
TGTGCCACCCTCGCGAGGAGGGATCCCTACAATGAGCAGTTCTTC	CATLARRDPYNEQFF	TRBV2	TRBJ2-1	once	NA
TGTGCCATCAGGGGGAGTATGGATACGCAGTATTTT	CAIRGSMDTQYF	TRBV10-3	TRBJ2-3	NA	NA
TGTGCCACCAGCATAACAGGGTTTGGGGATTCACCCCTCCACTTT	CATSITGFGDSPLHF	TRBV15	TRBJ1-6	once	NA
TGTGCCAGCAGCCTCCCAACAGGGTCCTACGAGCAGTACTTC	CASSLPTGSYEQYF	TRBV7-8	TRBJ2-7	once	NA
TGTGCCTGGAGTTCGACTTCCTACGAGCAGTACTTC	CAWSSTSYEQYF	TRBV30	TRBJ2-7	NA	NA
TGTGCCAGCAGTTACTCCCCTTACAGGGGCGATCAGCCCCAGCATTTT	CASSYSPYRGDQPQHF	TRBV6-5	TRBJ1-5	NA	TRBD1
TGTGCCAGCAGTCACGGGACAGGGGGAAATCAGCCCCAGCATTTT	CASSHGTGGNQPQHF	TRBV27	TRBJ1-5	NA	TRBD1
TGTGCCAGCAGCGGTGGGACTAGCGGGAGAGACGAGCAGTACTTC	CASSGGTSGRDEQYF	TRBV7-2	TRBJ2-7	NA	TRBD2
TGTGCCAGCAGTTTAGGGCAGGGTTTCACTGAAGCTTTCTTT	CASSLGQGFTEAFF	TRBV27	TRBJ1-1	NA	NA
TGTGCCAGCAGTTACACAGGAAGGGCAGAGACCCAGTACTTC	CASSYTGRAETQYF	TRBV6-5	TRBJ2-5	NA	NA
TGTGCCAGCAGCTGGATAGCTGGGGAGACCCAGTACTTC	CASSWIAGETQYF	TRBV5-4	TRBJ2-5	NA	NA
TGCGCCAGCACGAAGCGGGAGGACACAGATACGCAGTATTTT	CASTKREDTDTQYF	TRBV5-1	TRBJ2-3	NA	TRBD2
TGTGCCAGCAGCATACGGGACAACTACGAGCAGTACTTC	CASSIRDNYEQYF	TRBV11-1	TRBJ2-7	NA	NA
TGTGCCAGTAGTATTGCGGGGGGCGGGGAGCTGTTTTTT	CASSIAGGGELFF	TRBV19	TRBJ2-2	NA	TRBD2
TGTGCCAGCAACCAGCCTCCATACGGGAGCACCGGGGAGCTGTTTTTT	CASNQPPYGSTGELFF	TRBV7-9	TRBJ2-2	NA	NA
TGCGCCAGCAGCCTCTATCGTGGACAGGGCAATTCACCCCTCCACTTT	CASSLYRGQGNSPLHF	TRBV5-1	TRBJ1-6	NA	TRBD1
TGTGCCAGCATCAATTCCGGGACTAGCGGGAGAGTCACAGATACGCAGTATTTT	CASINSGTSGRVTDTQYF	TRBV7-9	TRBJ2-3	NA	TRBD2
TGTGCTAGTGCCCCCGAGGGGGGGAAAGCTTTCTTT	CASAPEGGKAFF	TRBV12-5	TRBJ1-1	NA	NA
TGTGCCAGCAGTGTCCAGGGCCGAGACGAGCAGTACTTC	CASSVQGRDEQYF	TRBV6-5	TRBJ2-7	NA	NA
TGTGCCTGGAGTTCGGGACTAGCGGCTGGCTTGCTCTTC	CAWSSGLAAGLLF	TRBV30	TRBJ2-1	NA	TRBD2
TGCAGCGCATCAGGGGCTGGCTACACCTTC	CSASGAGYTF	TRBV29-1	TRBJ1-2	NA	NA
TGTGCCAGCAGCTTTGGGCGGGAGTATTTTGAGCAGTTCTTC	CASSFGREYFEQFF	TRBV7-8	TRBJ2-1	NA	TRBD2
TGCGCCAGCAGCTTGGACAGAAACACTGAAGCTTTCTTT	CASSLDRNTEAFF	TRBV5-1	TRBJ1-1	NA	NA
TGCGCCAGCAGCCACCAACAGGGGGATCAGCCCCAGCATTTT	CASSHQQGDQPQHF	TRBV4-1	TRBJ1-5	NA	TRBD1
TGTGCCAGCAGCATGACAGGGGTACAGCCCCAGCATTTT	CASSMTGVQPQHF	TRBV6-1	TRBJ1-5	NA	TRBD1
TGTGCCAGCTCAATAAGGGGGAACACTGAAGCTTTCTTT	CASSIRGNTEAFF	TRBV18	TRBJ1-1	NA	NA
TGTGCCAGCAGTTACCTCGGCAGGGTGACAGATACGCAGTATTTT	CASSYLGRVTDTQYF	TRBV6-5	TRBJ2-3	NA	NA
TGTGCCAGCAGTTCGGGGACTAGCGGCTACGAGCAGTACTTC	CASSSGTSGYEQYF	TRBV28	TRBJ2-7	NA	TRBD2
TGTGCCAGCAGGCGCGACAGGACTAGCAATCAGCCCCAGCATTTT	CASRRDRTSNQPQHF	TRBV28	TRBJ1-5	NA	NA
TGTGCCAGCTCACCTGATCCTGCGGGGAACACTGAAGCTTTCTTT	CASSPDPAGNTEAFF	TRBV18	TRBJ1-1	once	NA
TGTGCCAGCAGTGAAGGGCAGGGGCTAGGGACTAATGAAAAACTGTTTTTT	CASSEGQGLGTNEKLFF	TRBV2	TRBJ1-4	NA	NA
TGTGCCAGCAGCGCCCTAGCGGGAGAGGGGGGAGAGACCCAGTACTTC	CASSALAGEGGETQYF	TRBV9	TRBJ2-5	NA	TRBD2
TGTGCCAGCAGGGACTCTAATAGCGGGAGCTACAATGAGCAGTTCTTC	CASRDSNSGSYNEQFF	TRBV11-1	TRBJ2-1	NA	TRBD2
TGTGCCAGCAGCCGCGGCGGGGTCGAAAAACTGTTTTTT	CASSRGGVEKLFF	TRBV5-5	TRBJ1-4	NA	NA
TGTGCCAGTAGGGCACCGGGGGGCGACCGTGGCTACACCTTC	CASRAPGGDRGYTF	TRBV6-5	TRBJ1-2	NA	NA
TGTGCCAGCAGCTTAGGAATAAATCAGCCCCAGCATTTT	CASSLGINQPQHF	TRBV13	TRBJ1-5	NA	NA
TGTGCCAGCAGTCGCGCCGGGGGGCAGTGGGGCACTGAAGCTTTCTTT	CASSRAGGQWGTEAFF	TRBV7-9	TRBJ1-1	NA	NA